These 20 T cell receptor beta chains share one sample of origin, sequenced in a study of blood T cell repertoires in COVID-19. Method: immunoSEQ multiplex PCR; TCRdb's copy keeps in-frame clones and lacks some. The top ten hold 40% of the sample, which has 25,000 to 30,000 clones, about 80% seen once. The sample consisted of peripheral blood. These receptor sequences come from a man in his sixties or seventies with acute or convalescent COVID-19.

The gene calls are TRBV7-2 and TRBJ2-7, with 7 bases matching TRBD1. The CDR3 length is 13 residues. After removal of 4 bases from V and 6 bases from J, the junction contained 6 bases not matched to a gene. In germline, CDR1 is SGHTA, CDR2 FQGNSA. CDR3 sequence reads: CASSSQGLGEQYF. CDR3 bases: TGTGCCAGCAGCTCACAGGGGCTAGGCGAGCAGTACTTC.

The J gene is TRBJ1-1, the V gene TRBV18; TRBD1 aligns across 8 bases. The CDR3 spans 13 residues. V was clipped by 5 bases and J by 5 bases; unmatched bases: 4. Germline V gene lookup returns CDR1 KGHSH and CDR2 LQKENI. CDR3 DNA sequence: TGTGCCAGCTCAGAGGGACAGGAGACTGAAGCTTTCTTT. Translation: CASSEGQETEAFF. Supplemented by reference TRBV18 and TRBJ1-1, the full variable domain reads NAGVMQNPRHLVRRRGQEARLRCSPMKGHSHVYWYRQLPEEGLKFMVYLQKENIIDESGMPKERFSAEFPKEGPSILRIQQVVRGDSAAYFCASSEGQETEAFFGQGTRLTVV.

In this sample, this clone turned up once. The genes are TRBV28 and TRBJ2-7, with D uncertain. CDR3 length: 13 residues. The germline V gene encodes CDR1 MDHEN and CDR2 SYDVKM. V was pared by 2 bases and J by 2 bases, with 7 bases between. The CDR3 protein is CASSLNAAYEQYF. CDR3 DNA: TGTGCCAGCAGTTTAAACGCAGCCTACGAGCAGTACTTC.

J is TRBJ1-1 and V is TRBV29-1; D uncertain. Germline V gene lookup returns CDR1 SQVTM and CDR2 ANQGSEA. CDR3 length equals 11 residues. V was pared by 3 bases and J by 1 base, with 3 bases between. The CDR3, as DNA: TGCAGCGTTGACAGGAACACTGAAGCTTTCTTT. Its translation: CSVDRNTEAFF.

V is TRBV7-9 and J is TRBJ2-7; the D gene is possibly TRBD2 (6 bases). Between the trimmed V and J ends, which lost 5 bases and 5 bases, there was a span of 13 bases. The V gene's germline CDR1 is SEHNR and CDR2 FQNEAQ (reference sequence). The CDR3 runs 13 residues. CDR3 region: CASSPSGRNEQYF. CDR3 coding DNA: TGTGCCAGCAGCCCCTCCGGGAGAAACGAGCAGTACTTC.

This clone was picked up a small number of times. The chain has TRBV3-1 (or the pseudogene TRBV3-2) and TRBJ1-6; 9 nucleotides line up with TRBD1. The CDR3 totals 15 residues. The germline V gene has CDR1 LGHDT and CDR2 YNNKEL (reference sequence). The V and J ends lost 4 bases and 7 bases, in that order; junction bases with no gene match: 5. CDR3 sequence: CASSPQGAVNSPLHF. Here the CDR3 DNA reads TGTGCCAGCAGCCCACAGGGGGCGGTCAATTCACCCCTCCACTTT.

This clone was seen a handful of times. This chain links TRBV5-6 with TRBJ1-5; a weak D match, TRBD1 (5 bases). This CDR3 has 18 residues. The V end lost 0 bases, the J end lost 0 bases, and 16 bases lay between the germline ends. Germline CDR1 is SGHDT and CDR2 is YYEEEE. The DNA of the CDR3 is TGTGCCAGCAGCTTGGGCAGGGTCCTCCCTTATAGCAATCAGCCCCAGCATTTT. Translation: CASSLGRVLPYSNQPQHF. Full variable domain (missing parts from reference TRBV5-6 and TRBJ1-5): DAGVTQSPTHLIKTRGQQVTLRCSPKSGHDTVSWYQQALGQGPQFIFQYYEEEERQRGNFPDRFSGHQFPNYSSELNVNALLLGDSALYLCASSLGRVLPYSNQPQHFGDGTRLSIL.

About this clone: Because the CDR3's place on the DNA is in doubt, the DNA is left out and the CDR3 is given as listed by TCRdb. The chain employs TRBV28 and TRBJ1-5; whether TRBD1, the table's D call, matches the DNA was not checked. The CDR3 is made up of 16 amino acids, end residues included. Germline CDR1 MDHEN, CDR2 SYDVKM. The CDR3 here is CASSSSATGSNQPQHF.

The chain employs TRBV25-1 and TRBJ1-1, with D perhaps matching TRBD1 (5 bases). V was trimmed by 3 bases and J by 1 base, leaving 9 bases between them. CDR1 MGHDK and CDR2 SYGVNS come from the germline V gene. There are 14 residues in the CDR3. CDR3 amino acids: CASSELGQNTEAFF. The CDR3, as DNA: TGTGCCAGCAGTGAGCTGGGGCAGAACACTGAAGCTTTCTTT. The whole variable domain, filled in from reference TRBV25-1 and TRBJ1-1, reads EADIYQTPRYLVIGTGKKITLECSQTMGHDKMYWYQQDPGMELHLIHYSYGVNSTEKGDLSSESTVSRIRTEHFPLTLESARPSHTSQYLCASSELGQNTEAFFGQGTRLTVV.

The V call is TRBV6-2 or TRBV6-3, the J call TRBJ2-7, with TRBD2 matching over 14 bases. The CDR3 consists of 20 residues. With 3 bases clipped from V and 3 bases from J, the junction kept 16 bases outside the gene matches. Germline CDR1 is MNHEY and CDR2 is SVGEGT. The CDR3 is CASSYGTSGSTMVRFYEQYF. The CDR3 DNA reads TGTGCCAGCAGTTATGGGACTAGCGGGAGTACGATGGTGCGGTTCTACGAGCAGTACTTC.

The chain is built from TRBV5-1 and TRBJ2-3; TRBD2 aligns across 8 bases. V was clipped by 7 bases and J by 5 bases; unmatched bases: 9. CDR1 is SGHRS and CDR2 is YFSETQ in the germline V gene. The CDR3 loop spans 14 amino acids. The CDR3 reads CASAGTRGVDTQYF. CDR3 nucleotide sequence: TGCGCCAGCGCCGGGACTAGGGGAGTAGATACGCAGTATTTT. Using reference TRBV5-1 and TRBJ2-3 for the parts outside the CDR3, the full variable domain is KAGVTQTPRYLIKTRGQQVTLSCSPISGHRSVSWYQQTPGQGLQFLFEYFSETQRNKGNFPGRFSGRQFSNSRSEMNVSTLELGDSALYLCASAGTRGVDTQYFGPGTRLTVL.

This clone was recorded at least ten times. V usage is TRBV27 and J usage is TRBJ2-1; TRBD2 matches at 12 bases. The germline V gene has CDR1 MNHEY and CDR2 SMNVEV (reference sequence). The CDR3 length is 16 residues. V was clipped by 7 bases and J by 10 bases; unmatched bases: 14. The CDR3 loop is CASTDTMTSGRGEQFF. Written as DNA, the CDR3 is TGTGCCAGCACCGATACTATGACTAGCGGGAGAGGGGAGCAGTTCTTC.

The chain recombines TRBV25-1 with TRBJ1-1; 7 bases line up with TRBD1. CDR1 is MGHDK and CDR2 is SYGVNS in the germline V gene. V lost 0 bases to trimming and J lost 3 bases; unmatched junction nucleotides: 7. This CDR3 contains 16 residues. CDR3 loop: CASSEYDQGDHTEAFF. The DNA of the CDR3 is TGTGCCAGCAGTGAATACGATCAGGGGGATCACACTGAAGCTTTCTTT.

This clone was counted a few times. V gene TRBV24-1 combines with J gene TRBJ2-2; D perhaps matches TRBD2 (6 bases). Germline CDR1 is KGHDR and CDR2 is SFDVKD. The length of the CDR3 is 14 residues. Trimming removed 10 bases from V and 0 bases from J, with 11 bases in between. In nucleotides, the CDR3 is TGTGCCACACGGGCGGGGTCGAACACCGGGGAGCTGTTTTTT. It yields the protein CATRAGSNTGELFF.

The chain uses TRBV27 and TRBJ2-3, with a possible D match to TRBD1 (6 bases). Germline values: CDR1 MNHEY, CDR2 SMNVEV (reference sequence). This CDR3 spans 14 amino acids. V was pared by 10 bases and J by 5 bases, with 19 bases between. The CDR3 sequence: CATSRDQGLDTQYF. CDR3 DNA sequence: TGTGCCACCTCGAGGGATCAGGGGTTAGATACGCAGTATTTT.

The rearrangement links TRBV12-3 or TRBV12-4 to TRBJ2-7, with D perhaps TRBD1 (6 bases). The CDR3 length is 12 residues. V shed 3 bases and J shed 6 bases, with 9 bases lying between them. CDR3: CASSFWGPEQYF. As DNA, the CDR3 is TGTGCCAGCAGTTTTTGGGGGCCCGAGCAGTACTTC.

The chain carries TRBV4-1 and TRBJ2-3; 11 bases agree with TRBD2. J lost 9 bases, V lost 4 bases, and 9 bases had no gene match. The V gene's germline CDR1 is MGHRA and CDR2 YSYEKL. The CDR3 sequence is 15 residues long. CDR3 residues: CASSPPRTSGLTQYF. CDR3 nucleotide sequence: TGCGCCAGCAGCCCCCCGAGGACTAGCGGGCTAACGCAGTATTTT.

The chain uses TRBV29-1 and TRBJ1-1; 7 positions match TRBD1. V was pared by 7 bases and J by 0 bases, with 5 bases of the junction left unmatched. The CDR3 contains 13 residues. CDR1 is SQVTM and CDR2 is ANQGSEA in the germline V gene. CDR3 nucleotide sequence: TGCAGCGCACGACAGGGCATGAACACTGAAGCTTTCTTT. It yields the protein CSARQGMNTEAFF. The full variable domain, completed using reference TRBV29-1 and TRBJ1-1, is SAVISQKPSRDICQRGTSLTIQCQVDSQVTMMFWYRQQPGQSLTLIATANQGSEATYESGFVIDKFPISRPNLTFSTLTVSNMSPEDSSIYLCSARQGMNTEAFFGQGTRLTVV.

J is TRBJ2-7 and V is TRBV14; TRBD1 aligns across 8 bases. The CDR3 is made up of 13 amino acids. Germline V gene sequence: CDR1 SGHDN, CDR2 FVKESK. J was trimmed by 6 bases and V by 4 bases; bases with no gene match: 5. The CDR3 DNA reads TGTGCCAGCAGCCGATGGACAGGGAGCGAGCAGTACTTC. It specifies CASSRWTGSEQYF.

The chain recombines TRBV9 with TRBJ2-2; TRBD2 agrees at 11 bases. Unmatched junction bases numbered 9, after V lost 4 bases and J lost 4 bases. Germline assignment: CDR1 SGDLS and CDR2 YYNGEE. The length of the CDR3 is 17 residues. The DNA for the CDR3 is TGTGCCAGCAGCCTTGGTTTAGCGGGAGGGGGCACCGGGGAGCTGTTTTTT. It specifies CASSLGLAGGGTGELFF. The complete variable domain, with remaining parts taken from reference TRBV9 and TRBJ2-2, reads DSGVTQTPKHLITATGQRVTLRCSPRSGDLSVYWYQQSLDQGLQFLIQYYNGEERAKGNILERFSAQQFPDLHSELNLSSLELGDSALYFCASSLGLAGGGTGELFFGEGSRLTVL.